A selection of T cell receptor beta chains follows, all from one sample in a study of T cells after yellow fever vaccination. Each CDR3 protein gets one entry after TCRdb re-called the 5' RACE reads with MiXCR. Among 450,000 to 550,000 distinct CDR3 sequences listed, 15% to 20% were seen once. Here the sequenced sample was PBMCs, taken 15 days after the yellow fever booster vaccination. The receptors come from a young man who received the YFV17D yellow fever vaccine. The CDR3 runs from the conserved cysteine through the conserved F or W. D genes are given only for firm matches. Where a row states a size, it is once, few, many or the class of an expanded clone; other rows omit it.

>TRBJ2-1|TRBV20-1|.|.
CSADGTNYNEQFF
TGCAGTGCTGACGGGACAAACTACAATGAGCAGTTCTTC
>TRBJ2-6|TRBV5-1|.|once
CASSLGRAGANVLTF
TGCGCCAGCAGCTTGGGTAGAGCCGGGGCCAACGTCCTGACTTTC
>TRBJ1-4|TRBV5-4|TRBD1|many
CASSWTGGVNEKLFF
TGTGCCAGCAGCTGGACAGGGGGCGTTAATGAAAAACTGTTTTTT
>TRBJ2-3|TRBV5-5|.|.
CASSLEGPTDTQYF
TGTGCCAGCAGCTTGGAAGGTCCCACAGATACGCAGTATTTT
>TRBJ2-1|TRBV29-1|.|.
CSVVLGVYNEQFF
TGCAGCGTTGTGTTGGGAGTCTACAATGAGCAGTTCTTC
>TRBJ1-2|TRBV7-6|.|.
CASSLGADLYGYTF
TGTGCCAGCAGCTTAGGCGCGGATCTCTATGGCTACACCTTC
>TRBJ1-6|TRBV28|.|.
CASSLNPIRAPLHF
TGTGCCAGCAGTTTAAACCCGATTCGGGCACCCCTCCACTTT
>TRBJ2-7|TRBV7-2|.|once
CASSLVTRGYEQYF
TGTGCCAGCAGCTTAGTCACTAGGGGCTACGAGCAGTACTTC
>TRBJ2-3|TRBV29-1|.|.
CSSTGRAGGRTDTQYF
TGCAGCTCCACGGGGAGGGCAGGGGGCCGGACAGATACGCAGTATTTT
>TRBJ1-5|TRBV6-6|.|few
CATSNQPQHF
TGTGCCACTTCGAACCAGCCCCAGCATTTT
>TRBJ2-2|TRBV5-6|.|.
CASSEGLASTGELFF
TGTGCCAGCAGTGAGGGCTTAGCTAGCACCGGGGAGCTGTTTTTT
>TRBJ1-2|TRBV5-1|.|few
CASSLAQSPYGYTF
TGCGCCAGCAGCTTGGCTCAGTCACCCTATGGCTACACCTTC
>TRBJ2-1|TRBV5-4|.|.
CASSYVSSGLYNEQFF
TGTGCCAGCAGCTACGTTTCCAGCGGGCTATACAATGAGCAGTTCTTC
>TRBJ2-1|TRBV18|TRBD2|.
CDSSPGLAGVNEQFF
TGTGACAGCTCACCAGGACTAGCGGGAGTGAATGAGCAGTTCTTC
>TRBJ1-2|TRBV23-1|TRBD1|.
CASTSRDSLYGYTF
TGCGCCAGCACCTCACGGGACAGCCTCTATGGCTACACCTTC
>TRBJ2-7|TRBV20-1|TRBD1|.
CSAPPWTGGGEQYF
TGCAGTGCTCCTCCATGGACAGGGGGGGGGGAGCAGTACTTC
>TRBJ2-2|TRBV7-9|TRBD1|.
CASSPSQGAHTGELFF
TGTGCCAGCAGCCCTTCCCAGGGGGCGCACACCGGGGAGCTGTTTTTT
>TRBJ2-1|TRBV6-2/TRBV6-3|.|.
CARSHSGNEQFF
TGTGCCAGAAGTCACTCTGGGAATGAGCAGTTCTTC
>TRBJ2-7|TRBV20-1|TRBD1|.
CSAPSVGQGSYEQYF
TGCAGTGCCCCCTCCGTGGGACAGGGGTCCTACGAGCAGTACTTC
>TRBJ2-3|TRBV19|TRBD1|.
CASQQGAGTDTQYF
TGTGCCAGTCAACAGGGGGCGGGCACAGATACGCAGTATTTT
>TRBJ2-2|TRBV4-1|.|.
CASSQGEAGELFF
TGCGCCAGCAGCCAAGGGGAGGCCGGGGAGCTGTTTTTT
>TRBJ2-7|TRBV29-1|.|.
CSVIQGLPSGEQYF
TGCAGCGTTATACAGGGACTACCGTCGGGAGAGCAGTACTTC
>TRBJ2-7|TRBV5-5|.|many
CASSWQWGYTYEQYF
TGTGCCAGCAGCTGGCAGTGGGGGTACACCTACGAGCAGTACTTC
>TRBJ2-1|TRBV4-3|.|few
CASSQDVGGTYNEQFF
TGCGCCAGCAGCCAAGATGTGGGAGGAACCTACAATGAGCAGTTCTTC
>TRBJ2-7|TRBV6-2/TRBV6-3|.|.
CASSYGAATRDEQYF
TGTGCCAGCAGTTACGGCGCAGCTACGCGGGACGAGCAGTACTTC
>TRBJ2-2|TRBV6-5|.|.
CASSYKGWGTGELFF
TGTGCCAGCAGTTACAAAGGGTGGGGCACCGGGGAGCTGTTTTTT
>TRBJ2-4|TRBV6-1|.|few
CASSQANSPNIQYF
TGTGCCAGCAGCCAGGCCAATTCTCCGAACATTCAGTACTTC
>TRBJ2-4|TRBV4-1|.|.
CASSRAGEGKNIQYF
TGCGCCAGCAGCCGGGCAGGGGAGGGCAAAAACATTCAGTACTTC
>TRBJ2-5|TRBV29-1|.|.
CSVGWRRKTQYF
TGCAGCGTCGGGTGGAGGCGAAAGACCCAGTACTTC
>TRBJ2-1|TRBV29-1|.|.
CSVVARGTYNEQFF
TGCAGCGTTGTGGCTAGAGGAACCTACAATGAGCAGTTCTTC
>TRBJ2-7|TRBV6-2/TRBV6-3|.|.
CAISGSTYEQYF
TGTGCCATCTCAGGGAGTACCTACGAGCAGTACTTC
>TRBJ2-1|TRBV7-2|TRBD2|.
CASSLEGLVPNEQFF
TGTGCCAGCAGCTTAGAGGGACTAGTCCCCAATGAGCAGTTCTTC